Listed below are T cell receptor beta chains from one sample, sequenced in a study of blood T cell repertoires in COVID-19. TCRdb's table, derived via immunoSEQ multiplex PCR, lists solely in-frame clones and lacks some. The profile covers approximately 310,000 clones, with around 87% appearing a single time and approximately 8.1% taken by the ten largest. The sample comprised peripheral blood. Receptors originate from a woman in her forties or fifties who had recovered from COVID-19. Both conserved end residues are part of each CDR3. The D gene is left open where the match is weak. The size of a clone is reported for some rows only, either as once, few or many, or as a class for expanded clones.

TRBD2 - TRBJ2-1 TRBV2 TGTGCCGCGGCCCCGGGCGGGAGACGGTGGAATGAGCAGTTCTTC CAAAPGGRRWNEQFF
- once TRBJ1-4 TRBV7-9 TGTGCCAGCACCCCCGGGACACTTAATGAAAAACTGTTTTTT CASTPGTLNEKLFF
TRBD1 - TRBJ1-2 TRBV11-2 TGTGCCAGCAGCTTAGCAGGGGGCGCCGACGGCTACACCTTC CASSLAGGADGYTF
- - TRBJ1-2 TRBV6-1 TGTGCCAGCAGTGATCATCAGGACTATGGCTACACCTTC CASSDHQDYGYTF
- - TRBJ2-7 TRBV28 TGTGCCAGCAGTGTCATGAGGGCCCAGCAGTACTTC CASSVMRAQQYF
- many TRBJ1-2 TRBV7-9 TGTGCCAGCAGCGGAACAGGGATTGCTAACTATGGCTACACCTTC CASSGTGIANYGYTF
TRBD1 - TRBJ2-6 TRBV6-5 TGTGCCAGCAGTTCTCGGACAGGGGCTGGGGCCAACGTCCTGACTTTC CASSSRTGAGANVLTF
TRBD2 - TRBJ2-7 TRBV29-1 TGCAGCGTTGAGAACGGGGGGGCTTACGAGCAGTACTTC CSVENGGAYEQYF
- - TRBJ2-1 TRBV30 TGTGCCTGGAGTGGGCTTTACGGCGGGCGCTCCTACAATGAGCAGTTCTTC CAWSGLYGGRSYNEQFF
TRBD1 - TRBJ1-1 TRBV30 TGTGCCTGGGGACAGGGGGCGCGGAACACTGAAGCTTTCTTT CAWGQGARNTEAFF
- - TRBJ2-5 TRBV6-4 TGTGCCAGTTCCCAGGTAAACCAAGAGACCCAGTACTTC CASSQVNQETQYF
TRBD2 - TRBJ2-7 TRBV4-2 TGTGCCAGCAGCCAAGGGGGACTAACGAGGAGCTCCTACGAGCAGTACTTC CASSQGGLTRSSYEQYF
TRBD2 - TRBJ2-1 TRBV30 TGTGCCTGGGGCCGCGGACTAGCGGGAAACAATGAGCAGTTCTTC CAWGRGLAGNNEQFF
TRBD1 - TRBJ1-4 TRBV7-2 TGTGCCAGCAGCACGGGACAGGGTAATGAAAAACTGTTTTTT CASSTGQGNEKLFF
- - TRBJ2-1 TRBV4-3 TGCGCCAGCAGCCAGAATGGGGGCGGGAGAGGGTACGAGCAGTTCTTC CASSQNGGGRGYEQFF
TRBD1 - TRBJ2-1 TRBV4-3 TGCGCCAGCAGCCGGGAAAGACAGGGGCGGCAGTTCTTC CASSRERQGRQFF
TRBD1 - TRBJ2-7 TRBV18 TGTGCCAGCTCACCGTTCGCAGGGGGAAGTTCCTACGAGCAGTACTTC CASSPFAGGSSYEQYF
- - TRBJ2-3 TRBV10-3 TGTGCCATCAGCACAGGAGCCACCACAGATACGCAGTATTTT CAISTGATTDTQYF
- - TRBJ2-1 TRBV4-3 TGCGCCAGCAGCCAAGGAACGGGAGTGTCGTATGAGCAGTTCTTC CASSQGTGVSYEQFF
- once TRBJ2-4 TRBV2 TGTGCCAGCAGTGAAGCGCTTGGCAGGGTAACCAAAAACATTCAGTACTTC CASSEALGRVTKNIQYF
- - TRBJ2-7 TRBV11-2 TGTGCCAGCAGCTTAGACCTTAGCGTCCACGAGCAGTACTTC CASSLDLSVHEQYF
- - TRBJ1-1 TRBV2 TGTGCCAGCAAAGCCCAGGCTCCGAACACTGAAGCTTTCTTT CASKAQAPNTEAFF
- many TRBJ2-7 TRBV5-5 TGTGCCAGCAGCTTGGCTAGAGCATCCTCCTACGAGCAGTACTTC CASSLARASSYEQYF
- - TRBJ2-3 TRBV28 TGTGCCAGCAGTTTTGCCTTGCGCGGCACAGATACGCAGTATTTT CASSFALRGTDTQYF
- - TRBJ2-1 TRBV7-2 TGTGCCAGCAGTTTACAGGCTACGTGGCGGGGCTACAATGAGCAGTTCTTC CASSLQATWRGYNEQFF
TRBD2 - TRBJ2-5 TRBV28 TGTGCCAGCGGGAGGGGTTCGGTGGGGGAGACCCAGTACTTC CASGRGSVGETQYF
- - TRBJ2-2 TRBV12-3/TRBV12-4 TGTGCCAGCAGTTCGACAGACACCGGGGAGCTGTTTTTT CASSSTDTGELFF
TRBD2 - TRBJ2-7 TRBV15 TGTGCCACCACCAGAGGTCGGGGGGGGGAGCAGTACTTC CATTRGRGGEQYF
- - TRBJ2-5 TRBV6-1 TGTGCCAGCAGTGAAGGGGGAGCTTTTCAAGAGACCCAGTACTTC CASSEGGAFQETQYF
- - TRBJ2-5 TRBV7-7 TGTGCCAGCAGCTCGACAGGATTCCAAGAGACCCAGTACTTC CASSSTGFQETQYF
TRBD1 - TRBJ2-5 TRBV7-6 TGTGCCAGCAGCCTCAGACAGGGGGGTTTGGTAGAGACCCAGTACTTC CASSLRQGGLVETQYF
- once TRBJ1-4 TRBV25-1 TGTGCCAGCAGTGAAGGGGGGGAAACAACTAATGAAAAACTGTTTTTT CASSEGGETTNEKLFF
TRBD1 - TRBJ2-7 TRBV20-1 TGCAGTGCTAGTCAGGGGGCGCGTTCCGAGCAGTACTTC CSASQGARSEQYF
TRBD2 - TRBJ2-1 TRBV24-1 TGTGCCACCAGTGAACGAGCGGGGAGCTCCTACAATGAGCAGTTCTTC CATSERAGSSYNEQFF
- - TRBJ2-1 TRBV6-4 TGTGCCAGCAGTGAGTTCCCTAGACTCAAAGACGGTGGTAATGAGCAGTTCTTC CASSEFPRLKDGGNEQFF
- - TRBJ1-5 TRBV7-9 TGTGCCAGCGGGGCAGAGATGAATCAGCCCCAGCATTTT CASGAEMNQPQHF
TRBD2 - TRBJ2-1 TRBV10-3 TGTGCCATCAGTGAGTCGGGGGGGAGCTCCTACAATGAGCAGTTCTTC CAISESGGSSYNEQFF
TRBD1 - TRBJ2-7 TRBV27 TGTGCCAGCAAAATAGGGACAGGGCCCGAGCAGTACTTC CASKIGTGPEQYF
- - TRBJ2-6 TRBV5-1 TGCGCCAGCAGCGCGGGCAACTCTGGGGCCAACGTCCTGACTTTC CASSAGNSGANVLTF
TRBD1 few TRBJ1-5 TRBV3-1/TRBV3-2 TGTGCCAGCAGCCAAGGACCCCACGCAGGGGGTGGCAATCAGCCCCAGCATTTT CASSQGPHAGGGNQPQHF
- - TRBJ2-1 TRBV27 TGTGCCAGCAGTTCGGACAGAAATGAGCAGTTCTTC CASSSDRNEQFF
- - TRBJ2-7 TRBV30 TGTGCCTGGAGTCAGGGCTACGAGCAGTACTTC CAWSQGYEQYF